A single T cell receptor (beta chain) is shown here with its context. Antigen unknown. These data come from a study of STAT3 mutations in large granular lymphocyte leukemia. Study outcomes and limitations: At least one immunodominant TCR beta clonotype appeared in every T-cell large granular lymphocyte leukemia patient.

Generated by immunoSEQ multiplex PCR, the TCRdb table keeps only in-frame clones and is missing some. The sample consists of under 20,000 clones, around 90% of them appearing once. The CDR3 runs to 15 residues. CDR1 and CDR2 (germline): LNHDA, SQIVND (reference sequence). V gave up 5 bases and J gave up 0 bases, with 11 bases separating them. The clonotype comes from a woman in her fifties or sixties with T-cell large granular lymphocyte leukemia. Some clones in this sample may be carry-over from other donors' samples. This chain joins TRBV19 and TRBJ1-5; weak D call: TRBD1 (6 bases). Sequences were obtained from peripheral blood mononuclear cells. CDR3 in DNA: TGTGCCAGTAGTCCGGACAGAATTAGCAATCAGCCCCAGCATTTT. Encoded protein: CASSPDRISNQPQHF.